This TCR beta chain was sequenced for a study of graft-versus-host responses after intestinal transplantation. Turning to the study itself: Every one of the recipients received anti-thymocyte globulin induction and afterwards took tacrolimus and steroids for approximately 3 years. Whole-study findings and limits: GvH clones occurred in recipient marrow; some first appeared in ileum or blood. Individuals who had graft-donor T cell macrochimerism had allografts that showed high graft-versus-host to host-versus-graft clonal ratios. With peak circulating GvH clone levels came an association with early post-transplant HvG declines.

This table comes from immunoSEQ multiplex PCR, and its TCRdb copy is limited to in-frame clones, with some not included. The table has over 40,000 clones, roughly 80% seen once; the top ten hold 0.45% to 0.55%. V was pared by 3 bases and J by 6 bases, with 7 bases of the junction left unmatched. CDR1 and CDR2 from the germline V gene are SGHAT and FQNNGV. The CDR3 loop spans 16 amino acids. About this clone itself: Its cognate antigen is unknown.

V and J are TRBV11-2 and TRBJ2-1; TRBD1 aligns across 11 bases. The sequenced sample was unstimulated CD4+ T cells sorted from spleen or lymph node cells, obtained before transplant. The sequence was obtained from a human donor who was the organ donor for an intestinal transplant. The CDR3 spells CASSFYGTGGRNEQFF. As DNA, the CDR3 is TGTGCCAGCAGCTTTTACGGGACAGGGGGACGCAATGAGCAGTTCTTC.